This TCR beta chain is from a study of molecular identifiers for immune sequencing clone quantification. Overall study findings and caveats: Clones with over 20 RNA copies captured over 98% of effector molecules but under 1% of naive ones. Same-barcode identical TCR molecules could make highly expanded clones look smaller than they are.

The CDR3 extends over 13 amino acids. Trimming at V came to 8 bases and at J to 6 bases, leaving 10 bases not matched to a gene. Germline CDR1 SGHTA, CDR2 FQGNSA. One entry per CDR3 protein results from TCRdb running MiXCR on the PCR reads. The sample lists over 85,000 distinct CDR3 sequences; roughly 21% were seen once. This clonotype was detected many times. The antigen is unknown. When naive CD8 T cells were sorted, they were gated as CD8+CD4-CCR7+CD45RA+. The chain combines TRBV7-2 with TRBJ2-7, with 7 bases fitting TRBD2. Sequenced sample: naive CD8+ T cells from blood, with Jurkat cell RNA spiked in. The subset is: FACS-sorted CD8+CD4-CCR7+CD45RA+ naive T cells. The sequence was obtained from a human donor in good health. Some libraries in this study had Jurkat cell RNA spiked in. The CDR3 here is CASGGGEGLEQYF. The CDR3 DNA sequence: TGTGCCAGCGGCGGGGGAGAAGGGCTCGAGCAGTACTTC.